This T cell receptor beta chain was documented in a study of T cells in localized non-small cell lung cancer. The study, taken as a whole, reports: Uninvolved adjacent lung had more T cell clonality than any other tissue, topping tumor. Among blood samples, higher T cell density accompanied longer overall survival. There were a median 57 of the top 100 tumor clones appearing in adjacent lung.

This clone was counted a few times. The antigen remains undetermined. One end of the junction varies from germline; a read error may be responsible. This table comes from immunoSEQ multiplex PCR, and its TCRdb copy is limited to in-frame clones, with some not included. The sample consists of 1,500 to 2,000 clones, approximately 25% of them appearing once. Each adjacent lung sample was taken at least 2 cm from the tumor margin and was free of atypia. The CDR3 has 13 amino acids. Germline values: CDR1 SGDLS, CDR2 YYNGEE. The sample in question was normal lung tissue next to the tumor, obtained before any cancer treatment. The rearrangement joins TRBV9 to TRBJ1-2; D uncertain. This TCR derives from a male donor aged 60 or over with stage II squamous cell lung carcinoma. This chain's CDR3 is CASSEAPGRRDAF. CDR3 coding DNA: TGTGCCAGCAGTGAAGCTCCCGGCAGGAGGGATGCCTTC. The entire variable domain, with the rest obtained from reference TRBV9 and TRBJ1-2, is as follows: DSGVTQTPKHLITATGQRVTLRCSPRSGDLSVYWYQQSLDQGLQFLIQYYNGEERAKGNILERFSAQQFPDLHSELNLSSLELGDSALYFCASSEAPGRRDAFGSGTRLTVV.